What follows are 8 T cell receptor beta chains derived from one specimen sequenced in a study of blood T cell repertoires in COVID-19. Libraries were prepared by immunoSEQ multiplex PCR; TCRdb keeps only in-frame clonotypes and omits some of them. Among under 300,000 clones listed, 85% to 90% were seen once. The sample consisted of peripheral blood. These receptors came from a woman aged 70-85 years with active or convalescent COVID-19.

V usage is TRBV7-9 and J usage is TRBJ1-6, with TRBD1 identical over 9 bases. The length of the CDR3 is 16 residues. Germline loops: CDR1 SEHNR, CDR2 FQNEAQ (reference sequence). The junction had 9 bases not matched to a gene; V was cut back by 3 bases and J by 9 bases. The chain's CDR3 is CASSLKQGAWSSPLHF. The CDR3 nucleotides are TGTGCCAGCAGCTTGAAACAGGGGGCTTGGTCTTCACCCCTCCACTTT.

V and J are TRBV13 and TRBJ1-1, with 9 nucleotides matching TRBD1. V lost 2 bases, J lost 5 bases, and 6 bases stayed unmatched. The CDR3 has 15 amino acids. The V gene's germline CDR1 is PRHDT and CDR2 FYEKMQ (reference sequence). This CDR3 reads CASSLTGGVGTEAFF. CDR3 nucleotides: TGTGCCAGCAGCTTAACAGGGGGCGTTGGAACTGAAGCTTTCTTT. The full variable domain, with the rest looked up from reference TRBV13 and TRBJ1-1, is AAGVIQSPRHLIKEKRETATLKCYPIPRHDTVYWYQQGPGQDPQFLISFYEKMQSDKGSIPDRFSAQQFSDYHSELNMSSLELGDSALYFCASSLTGGVGTEAFFGQGTRLTVV.

V is TRBV24-1 and J is TRBJ1-2; 9 nucleotides agree with TRBD1. J lost 3 bases, V lost 9 bases, and 4 bases had no gene match. CDR3 length: 13 amino acids. Germline V gene sequence: CDR1 KGHDR, CDR2 SFDVKD. The DNA of the CDR3 is TGTGCCACCCAGGACAGGGGAGACTATGGCTACACCTTC. It specifies CATQDRGDYGYTF.

This clone was recorded a few times. V gene TRBV6-4 combines with J gene TRBJ2-1, with 15 nucleotides matching TRBD2. This CDR3 comprises 15 residues. Germline loops: CDR1 MRHNA, CDR2 SNTAGT. J lost 8 bases, V lost 4 bases, and 3 bases had no gene match. Here the CDR3 reads CASSGTSGGVDEQFF. As DNA, the CDR3 is TGTGCCAGCAGTGGGACTAGCGGGGGGGTGGATGAGCAGTTCTTC.

This clone was recorded only once. The chain recombines TRBV23-1 with TRBJ2-3; D call uncertain. TRBV23-1 is reported as an ORF; its role is uncertain. The V end was cut by 2 bases, the J end by 7 bases, with 13 bases between. The CDR3 is 14 amino acids. The CDR3, as DNA: TGCGCCAGCAGTCAAAATCCAGCGTTACATACGCAGTATTTT. As protein: CASSQNPALHTQYF.

V is TRBV2 and J is TRBJ1-2; D is uncertain. CDR3 length equals 11 residues. CDR1 and CDR2 from the germline V gene are SNHLY and FYNNEI. Trimming removed 3 bases from V and 7 bases from J, with 6 bases in between. CDR3 sequence (DNA): TGTGCCAGCAGTGAGCGATTTGGCTACACCTTC. This gives the protein CASSERFGYTF.

The chain joins TRBV9 to TRBJ2-1, with unresolved D. Trimming shortened V by 2 bases and J by 7 bases, and 7 bases separated the two germline ends. The length of the CDR3 is 12 residues. CDR1 is SGDLS, CDR2 YYNGEE, per germline. The CDR3 loop is CASSVSTNEQFF. CDR3 in DNA: TGTGCCAGCAGCGTTTCGACAAATGAGCAGTTCTTC.

V and J are TRBV6-1 and TRBJ2-7, with D possibly TRBD2 on 6 matching bases. The V and J ends lost 1 base and 3 bases respectively, with 10 bases between them. The CDR3 extends over 14 amino acids. Germline CDR1 and CDR2: MNHNS and SASEGT. DNA of the CDR3: TGTGCCAGCAGTGAAGGGGGGGTGGGCTACGAGCAGTACTTC. Translated, it gives CASSEGGVGYEQYF.